The entry below describes one T cell receptor beta chain. Its specificity is not known. CDR1 is SGHDT, CDR2 YYEEEE, per germline. The CDR3 totals 15 residues. V dropped 5 bases and J dropped 8 bases, with 20 bases sitting between them. TCRdb passed the 5' RACE reads through MiXCR, listing each CDR3 protein once. The table records a few hundred thousand distinct CDR3 sequences, approximately 13% of them present only once. This sample was included in a study of identical twins. Study-wide results and limits: Insertion counts were lower in abundant cord blood beta clonotypes, a trend that memory repertoires did not show. Partly confounded zero-insertion analyses could result from invariant MAIT and iNKT cells.

A further study also used this sample, focusing on yellow fever vaccine responses in identical twins.

Sequencing input: CD8+ T cells sorted from blood. The sequence was collected from a woman younger than 30 in good health. V is TRBV5-6 and J is TRBJ2-1, with D tentatively TRBD2 (5 bases). This CDR3 is CASSPYTLGGDEQFF. The CDR3, as DNA: TGTGCCAGCAGTCCCTACACCCTAGGAGGCGATGAGCAGTTCTTC.